One sample yielded the 21 T cell receptor beta chains listed below, sequenced in a study of identical twins. TCRdb passed the 5' RACE reads through MiXCR, listing each CDR3 protein once. This table holds some 630,000 distinct CDR3 sequences, 7.1% found once. This sample was shared with a second study, whose subject was yellow fever vaccine responses in identical twins.

Sample: PBMCs. The receptor source for this set is a woman in her late teens or twenties in good health.

This clonotype occurred many times. The chain recombines TRBV10-3 with TRBJ1-5; D gene unclear. Trimming took 2 bases from V and 3 from J, leaving 11 bases between them. This CDR3 spans 15 amino acids. Looked up from germline, CDR1 is ENHRY and CDR2 is SYGVKD. CDR3 amino acids: CAISEGQANNQPQHF. The CDR3 DNA sequence: TGTGCCATCAGTGAGGGCCAGGCGAACAATCAGCCCCAGCATTTT.

The V call is TRBV27, the J call TRBJ1-1, with D perhaps TRBD1 (6 bases). Germline V gene data show CDR1 as MNHEY and CDR2 as SMNVEV (reference sequence). CDR3 size: 14 residues. V lost 3 bases and J 5 bases, leaving 13 bases between the germline ends. This chain's CDR3 is CASSFKGGWTEAFF. CDR3 nucleotides: TGTGCCAGCAGTTTCAAAGGGGGTTGGACTGAAGCTTTCTTT.

This clonotype has only a few counts. CDR3 bases: TGTGCCAGCAGGCAGGGGGTGGGCACAGATACGCAGTATTTT. It is translated as CASRQGVGTDTQYF. The V gene is TRBV6-1, the J gene TRBJ2-3; TRBD1 agrees at 7 bases. Germline V gene lookup returns CDR1 MNHNS and CDR2 SASEGT. The CDR3 has 14 amino acids. With 6 bases clipped from V and 1 base from J, the junction kept 4 bases outside the gene matches.

This clonotype was seen ten or more times. This chain joins TRBV24-1 and TRBJ2-7; D might be TRBD1 (6 bases). Looked up from germline, CDR1 is KGHDR and CDR2 is SFDVKD. The V end was cut by 6 bases, the J end by 0 bases, with 14 bases between. This CDR3 has 15 residues. For the CDR3, the DNA is TGTGCCACCAGTAACCGGGACACCACCTCCTACGAGCAGTACTTC. Amino acids: CATSNRDTTSYEQYF.

This clonotype occurred a few times. The chain uses TRBV7-8 and TRBJ2-2; D gene unclear. The germline V gene encodes CDR1 SGHVS and CDR2 FQNEAQ. Trimming left V 1 base short and J 2 bases short, with 11 bases between. CDR3 length equals 16 residues. CDR3 in amino acids: CASSLVYNSNTGELFF. Here the CDR3 DNA reads TGTGCCAGCAGCTTAGTATATAATTCTAACACCGGGGAGCTGTTTTTT.

This clonotype was observed a few times. J is TRBJ2-1 and V is TRBV6-5; TRBD1 matches at 8 bases. Germline loops: CDR1 MNHEY, CDR2 SVGAGI. This CDR3 contains 16 residues. V was clipped by 3 bases and J by 4 bases; unmatched bases: 8. CDR3 DNA sequence: TGTGCCAGCAGTTATTCCTTGGGACAGGTATACAATGAGCAGTTCTTC. Its protein is CASSYSLGQVYNEQFF.

This clonotype was counted only a few times. The rearrangement links TRBV7-9 to TRBJ2-7; tentatively, D is TRBD1 or TRBD2 (5 bases each). The CDR3 extends over 13 amino acids. Germline values: CDR1 SEHNR, CDR2 FQNEAQ (reference sequence). The ends were cut back, 5 bases at V and 2 bases at J, with 10 bases in the middle. The CDR3 sequence: CASSRDGTYEQYF. The CDR3 region has the DNA TGTGCCAGCAGCAGGGACGGAACCTACGAGCAGTACTTC. Combining the CDR3 with reference TRBV7-9 and TRBJ2-7 gives the whole variable domain DTGVSQNPRHKITKRGQNVTFRCDPISEHNRLYWYRQTLGQGPEFLTYFQNEAQLEKSRLLSDRFSAERPKGSFSTLEIQRTEQGDSAMYLCASSRDGTYEQYFGPGTRLTVT.

This clonotype was counted ten times or more. The chain combines TRBV29-1 with TRBJ2-7; 7 bases agree with TRBD2. The CDR3 totals 13 residues. The V gene end was trimmed by 5 bases and the J gene end by 2 bases; junction bases not matched to a gene: 6. Germline assignment: CDR1 SQVTM and CDR2 ANQGSEA. The CDR3 DNA follows: TGCAGCGTTTTGGGGGGGACGACCTACGAGCAGTACTTC. This encodes CSVLGGTTYEQYF.

The CDR3 region has the DNA TGTGCCAGCAGCTTAGGGGGAGCCGAGCAGTACGTC. Translation: CASSLGGAEQYV. This chain joins TRBV11-2 and TRBJ2-7; possibly TRBD2 for D (5 bases). The ends were cut back, 1 base at V and 6 bases at J, with 7 bases in the middle. Germline values: CDR1 SGHAT, CDR2 FQNNGV. This CDR3 comprises 12 residues.

The gene calls are TRBV28 and TRBJ2-7; D not resolved. This CDR3 contains 12 residues. V was clipped by 9 bases and J by 2 bases, with 11 bases between them. Germline CDR1 reads MDHEN; CDR2 reads SYDVKM. CDR3 amino acids: CASHGLPYEQYF. CDR3 nucleotide sequence: TGTGCCAGTCATGGGCTGCCCTACGAGCAGTACTTC.

This clonotype was detected ten times or more. V usage is TRBV4-2 and J usage is TRBJ1-3; D uncertain. Per germline, CDR1 LGHNA and CDR2 YNFKEQ. The CDR3 covers 15 residues. Trimming removed 0 bases from V and 0 bases from J, with 6 bases in between. The CDR3 DNA is TGTGCCAGCAGCCAAGATCTACTCTCTGGAAACACCATATATTTT. Residues: CASSQDLLSGNTIYF.

The CDR3 loop is CASSLARQGAGEKLFF. As DNA, the CDR3 is TGTGCCAGCAGTTTAGCCCGACAGGGGGCGGGGGAAAAACTGTTTTTT. V usage is TRBV12-3 or TRBV12-4 and J usage is TRBJ1-4; TRBD1 matches at 10 bases. CDR3 size: 16 residues. V lost 0 bases to trimming and J lost 8 bases; unmatched junction nucleotides: 6.

This clonotype was detected a few times. V and J are TRBV9 and TRBJ1-2; 8 bases are shared with TRBD1. CDR1 is SGDLS and CDR2 is YYNGEE in the germline V gene. The CDR3 totals 14 residues. The J segment lost 7 bases and the V segment lost 4 bases, leaving 9 bases of the junction unmatched. CDR3 in DNA: TGTGCCAGCAGCCTTAGGACAGGGAAAGGTGGCTACACCTTC. Translation gives CASSLRTGKGGYTF.

V and J are TRBV10-3 and TRBJ2-1; TRBD2 agrees at 8 bases. There are 14 residues in the CDR3. Trimming took 6 bases from V and 9 from J; bases not matched to a gene: 10. CDR1 is ENHRY, CDR2 SYGVKD, per germline. DNA for the CDR3: TGTGCCATCAGGGCCGAGCGGGGGACTCCTGAGCAGTTCTTC. It yields the protein CAIRAERGTPEQFF.

This clonotype has a count of ten or more. This chain connects TRBV7-9 to TRBJ2-1; D call uncertain. The germline gives CDR1 SEHNR, CDR2 FQNEAQ (reference sequence). The V and J ends lost 7 bases and 0 bases respectively, with 13 bases between them. The CDR3 spans 15 residues. For the CDR3, the DNA is TGTGCCAGCACCGAGGCCGGTTACTCCTACAATGAGCAGTTCTTC. Translation: CASTEAGYSYNEQFF.

The chain is built from TRBV12-3 or TRBV12-4 and TRBJ2-2; TRBD1 matches at 9 bases. This CDR3 is 14 amino acids long. The ends lost 1 base at V and 6 bases at J; junction bases unmatched: 0. The DNA of the CDR3 is TGTGCCAGCAGTTTAGGGACAGGGGCCGGGGAGCTGTTTTTT. It encodes CASSLGTGAGELFF.

The chain combines TRBV5-1 with TRBJ2-7; 8 positions agree with TRBD2. J lost 3 bases, V lost 4 bases, and 12 bases had no gene match. This CDR3 region has 16 residues. The germline V gene has CDR1 SGHRS and CDR2 YFSETQ. The CDR3 spells CASSPRGIAGNYEQYF. The CDR3 DNA reads TGCGCCAGCAGCCCACGGGGAATAGCGGGGAACTACGAGCAGTACTTC.

This clonotype came up a few times. The rearrangement links TRBV20-1 to TRBJ1-2, with TRBD1 identical over 9 bases. Germline CDR1 DFQATT, CDR2 SNEGSKA (reference sequence). V shed 3 bases and J 4 bases; nucleotides not matched to a gene: 6. This CDR3 is 14 amino acids long. In nucleotides, the CDR3 is TGCAGTGCTAGTCCCTCGACAGGGGGCTATGGCTACACCTTC. Its translation is CSASPSTGGYGYTF.

V is TRBV6-2 or TRBV6-3 and J is TRBJ2-1, with 8 bases matching TRBD2. V shed 6 bases, J shed 6 bases, and the junction held 10 bases outside the gene matches. CDR3 length equals 15 residues. CDR1 and CDR2 (germline): MNHEY, SVGEGT. The CDR3 DNA sequence: TGTGCCAGCAGCCCACGTAGCGGGACGGGCAATGAGCAGTTCTTC. Encoded protein: CASSPRSGTGNEQFF.

The genes are TRBV7-3 and TRBJ2-1; 10 positions agree with TRBD2. This CDR3 has 16 residues. Germline values: CDR1 SGHTA, CDR2 FQGTGA. Trimming at V came to 2 bases and at J to 4 bases, leaving 5 bases not matched to a gene. CDR3 in DNA: TGTGCCAGCAGCTTACTAGCGGGAGCGAAGTACAATGAGCAGTTCTTC. Residues: CASSLLAGAKYNEQFF.

This clonotype was seen only a few times. The genes are TRBV2 and TRBJ1-5; D not certain. From germline, CDR1 is SNHLY and CDR2 FYNNEI. The CDR3 extends over 18 amino acids. With 11 bases removed from V and 0 bases from J, the gap between germline ends came to 26 bases. The CDR3 DNA is TGTGCCTTCTGTTTAGGTACATGGTTGGAAAATAGCAATCAGCCCCAGCATTTT. It yields the protein CAFCLGTWLENSNQPQHF. Full variable domain (rest looked up from reference TRBV2 and TRBJ1-5): EPEVTQTPSHQVTQMGQEVILRCVPISNHLYFYWYRQILGQKVEFLVSFYNNEISEKSEIFDDQFSVERPDGSNFTLKIRSTKLEDSAMYFCAFCLGTWLENSNQPQHFGDGTRLSIL.